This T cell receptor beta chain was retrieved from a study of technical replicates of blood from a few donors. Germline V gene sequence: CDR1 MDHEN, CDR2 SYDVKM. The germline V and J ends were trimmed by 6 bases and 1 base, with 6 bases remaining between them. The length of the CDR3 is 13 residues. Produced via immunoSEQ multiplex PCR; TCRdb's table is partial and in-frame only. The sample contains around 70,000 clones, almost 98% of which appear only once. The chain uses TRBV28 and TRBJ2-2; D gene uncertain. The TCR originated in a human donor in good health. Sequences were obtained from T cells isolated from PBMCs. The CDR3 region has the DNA TGTGCCAGCAGCCCGGGGAACACCGGGGAGCTGTTTTTT. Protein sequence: CASSPGNTGELFF.